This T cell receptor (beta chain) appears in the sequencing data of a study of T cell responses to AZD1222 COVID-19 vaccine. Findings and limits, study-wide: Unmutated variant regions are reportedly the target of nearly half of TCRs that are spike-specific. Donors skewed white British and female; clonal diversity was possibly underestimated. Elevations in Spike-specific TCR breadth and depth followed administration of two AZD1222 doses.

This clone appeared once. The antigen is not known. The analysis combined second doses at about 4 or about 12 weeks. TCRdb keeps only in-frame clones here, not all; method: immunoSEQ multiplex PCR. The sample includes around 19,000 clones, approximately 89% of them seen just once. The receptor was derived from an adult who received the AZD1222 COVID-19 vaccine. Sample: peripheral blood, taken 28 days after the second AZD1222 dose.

CDR3: CSASTAGAGANEKLFF. Here the CDR3 DNA reads TGCAGTGCTAGTACGGCCGGGGCAGGGGCTAATGAAAAACTGTTTTTT. The chain uses TRBV20-1 and TRBJ1-4; a possible D gene is TRBD1 (6 bases). The V end lost 3 bases, the J end lost 3 bases, and 17 bases lay between the germline ends. CDR1 and CDR2 (germline): DFQATT, SNEGSKA (reference sequence). The CDR3 is 16 residues long.